A single sample is the source of the 27 T cell receptor beta chains below, sequenced in a study of blood T cells in healthy people across ages. Alongside a J-beta primer mix, a sample-barcoded 5' primer served in a second PCR lasting about 7 to 11 cycles. TCRdb called the 5' RACE reads again in MiXCR, with one record for every CDR3 protein. The sample carries around 2 million distinct CDR3 sequences, 35% to 50% recorded once. Sequencing was done on a sample of blood. The source is a human donor in good health.

This clonotype came up a few times. This sequence joins TRBV7-2 and TRBJ2-5; D is ambiguous. The CDR3 length is 14 residues. Germline V gene lookup returns CDR1 SGHTA and CDR2 FQGNSA. V was trimmed by 1 base and J by 5 bases, leaving 11 bases between them. The CDR3, as DNA: TGTGCCAGCAGCTTAGGTTTCCATGAGGAGACCCAGTACTTC. Its protein is CASSLGFHEETQYF.

The CDR3 sequence: CSYLSGGTFSEQFF. CDR3 coding DNA: TGCAGTTACCTTAGCGGGGGTACGTTTAGTGAGCAGTTCTTC. The J gene is TRBJ2-1, the V gene TRBV20-1; 9 bases are shared with TRBD2. The CDR3 is 14 amino acids. Germline V gene data show CDR1 as DFQATT and CDR2 as SNEGSKA (reference sequence). V dropped 8 bases and J dropped 9; count of bases not matched to a gene: 14.

The rearrangement joins TRBV7-9 to TRBJ2-1; 14 bases match TRBD2. Germline CDR1 SEHNR, CDR2 FQNEAQ (reference sequence). CDR3 length equals 15 residues. V gave up 3 bases and J gave up 9 bases; unmatched junction bases: 4. The CDR3 spells CASSFGLAGGGEQFF. The CDR3 bases are TGTGCCAGCAGCTTCGGACTAGCGGGGGGAGGTGAGCAGTTCTTC.

The chain recombines TRBV5-1 with TRBJ1-6; D is possibly TRBD1 (5 bases). The V gene's germline CDR1 is SGHRS and CDR2 YFSETQ. The germline V and J ends were trimmed by 1 base and 7 bases, with 15 bases remaining between them. This CDR3 region has 16 residues. As DNA, the CDR3 is TGCGCCAGCAGCTTGATAGGGGCCGGAAGGAATTCACCCCTCCACTTT. This sequence encodes CASSLIGAGRNSPLHF.

There are a few counts of this clonotype. The V call is TRBV10-3, the J call TRBJ1-2; 8 positions match TRBD1. V lost 0 bases, J lost 3 bases, and 3 bases stayed unmatched. Germline CDR1 and CDR2: ENHRY and SYGVKD. The CDR3 length is 15 residues. CDR3 nucleotide sequence: TGTGCCATCAGTGAGTCTGGACAGGGTTACTATGGCTACACCTTC. Protein sequence: CAISESGQGYYGYTF.

V and J are TRBV28 and TRBJ1-6, with D hard to call. The CDR3 has 16 amino acids. Germline V gene sequence: CDR1 MDHEN, CDR2 SYDVKM. Trimming removed 2 bases at V and 8 bases at J, with 16 bases between. CDR3 amino acids: CASSLLDDVFDSPLHF. In DNA form, the CDR3 reads TGTGCCAGCAGTTTACTAGACGACGTGTTTGATTCACCCCTCCACTTT.

The J gene is TRBJ2-3, the V gene TRBV12-3 or TRBV12-4; possibly TRBD1 for D (5 bases). Between the trimmed V and J ends, which lost 10 bases and 4 bases, there was a span of 12 bases. This CDR3 contains 12 residues. The CDR3 reads CATSGISDTQYF. The CDR3 DNA reads as TGTGCCACTTCAGGGATATCAGATACGCAGTATTTT.

The chain carries TRBV6-2 or TRBV6-3 and TRBJ1-1; D uncertain. CDR1 is MNHEY, CDR2 SVGEGT, per germline. This CDR3 has 13 amino acids. The V end lost 3 bases, the J end lost 1 base, and 6 bases lay between the germline ends. In DNA, the CDR3 is TGTGCCAGCAGTTATATACAGAACACTGAAGCTTTCTTT. This codes for CASSYIQNTEAFF.

The chain links TRBV4-2 to TRBJ1-1; 7 bases agree with TRBD1. V gave up 1 base and J gave up 5 bases; unmatched junction bases: 16. CDR3 size: 18 residues. Per germline, CDR1 LGHNA and CDR2 YNFKEQ. CDR3 in amino acids: CASSQAKFNPLQGTEAFF. The CDR3, as DNA: TGTGCCAGCAGCCAAGCGAAATTTAATCCCCTACAGGGGACTGAAGCTTTCTTT.

Comment on this clonotype: One junction end does not reproduce the germline sequence, and a read error may be involved. The gene calls are TRBV30 and TRBJ1-2; tentatively, D is TRBD1 (5 bases). The CDR3 runs 14 residues. CDR1 and CDR2 (germline): GTSNPN, SVGIG (reference sequence). CDR3 DNA sequence: TGTGCCTGGAGTCGGGACTTATCTAACTATGGCTGCACCTTC. It is translated as CAWSRDLSNYGCTF.

DNA of the CDR3: TGTGCCAGCAGCCTATATCCTGCCGGGACAGGCAACAATGAGCAGTTCTTC. It encodes CASSLYPAGTGNNEQFF. The chain couples TRBV4-2 to TRBJ2-1; 8 positions agree with TRBD1. Germline V lookup: CDR1 LGHNA, CDR2 YNFKEQ. Losses at the gene ends were 4 bases for V and 5 bases for J; bases not matched to a gene: 13. This CDR3 spans 17 amino acids.

This sequence joins TRBV7-2 and TRBJ1-4; a possible D gene is TRBD1 (5 bases). This CDR3 region has 13 residues. V lost 5 bases, J lost 11 bases, and 15 bases lay in between. CDR1 is SGHTA and CDR2 is FQGNSA in the germline V gene. The CDR3 is CASSPRREGKLFF. The CDR3 nucleotides read TGTGCCAGCAGCCCCAGGAGGGAGGGGAAACTGTTTTTT.

The chain is built from TRBV27 and TRBJ1-1, with D possibly being TRBD1 (5 bases). V gave up 3 bases and J gave up 0 bases, with 11 bases separating them. Germline CDR1 is MNHEY and CDR2 is SMNVEV (reference sequence). The CDR3 loop spans 15 amino acids. The CDR3 region is CASSFRAGLNTEAFF. In DNA, the CDR3 is TGTGCCAGCAGTTTCAGGGCAGGGCTGAACACTGAAGCTTTCTTT.

In this sample, this clonotype turned up a few times. The chain recombines TRBV20-1 with TRBJ1-5; no definite D call. Germline assignment: CDR1 DFQATT and CDR2 SNEGSKA (reference sequence). This CDR3 has 14 amino acids. The V and J ends lost 1 base and 6 bases respectively, with 13 bases between them. CDR3: CSARAPTVGQPQHF. CDR3 nucleotides: TGCAGTGCTAGAGCCCCTACCGTCGGTCAGCCCCAGCATTTT.

This clonotype came up a few times. The chain recombines TRBV12-3 or TRBV12-4 with TRBJ2-3; 7 bases are shared with TRBD1. The V segment lost 5 bases and the J segment 2 bases; nucleotides outside the gene matches: 7. The CDR3 has 15 amino acids. CDR3: CASSHLDRTTDTQYF. DNA of the CDR3: TGTGCCAGCAGTCACCTGGACAGGACCACAGATACGCAGTATTTT.

The chain joins TRBV28 to TRBJ2-1, with TRBD2 as a possible D gene (6 bases). CDR1 is MDHEN and CDR2 is SYDVKM in the germline V gene. V was shortened by 1 base and J by 7 bases, with 14 bases between the two germline ends. The length of the CDR3 is 15 residues. CDR3: CASSLFFGSTNEQFF. In DNA, the CDR3 is TGTGCCAGCAGTTTATTTTTCGGGAGTACGAATGAGCAGTTCTTC.

A note on this clonotype: Germline and junction disagree at one end, which may indicate a read error. This chain uses TRBV5-5 with TRBJ1-2, with D unclear. Germline CDR1 reads SGHKS; CDR2 reads YYEKEE (reference sequence). The CDR3 sequence is 17 residues long. The CDR3 bases are TGTGCCAGCAGCTTGGCGGTGAGTGCAGGACTTAACTATGGCTGCACCTTC. Protein: CASSLAVSAGLNYGCTF.

V usage is TRBV20-1 and J usage is TRBJ2-2; 14 bases agree with TRBD2. Germline loops: CDR1 DFQATT, CDR2 SNEGSKA (reference sequence). J gave up 2 bases and V 3 bases, and 5 bases lay outside the gene matches. This CDR3 is 17 amino acids long. CDR3 coding DNA: TGCAGTGCTAGGATGGGACTAGCGGGGGCCAACACCGGGGAGCTGTTTTTT. The encoded protein is CSARMGLAGANTGELFF.

This clonotype was picked up a small number of times. The J gene is TRBJ2-7, the V gene TRBV29-1, with D uncertain. The CDR3 has 11 residues. Trimming cost V 6 bases and J 3 bases, with 9 bases left between them. CDR1 is SQVTM, CDR2 ANQGSEA, per germline. The CDR3 DNA follows: TGCAGCGTCGAGCTAGACTACGAGCAGTACTTC. It encodes CSVELDYEQYF.

The chain has TRBV4-3 and TRBJ2-7; 7 bases are a match to TRBD1. J was trimmed by 2 bases and V by 1 base; bases with no gene match: 11. This CDR3 spans 17 amino acids. CDR1 LGHNA and CDR2 YSLEER come from the germline V gene. The CDR3 DNA follows: TGCGCCAGCAGCCAAGGGATCGGGACAGCGTTTACCTACGAGCAGTACTTC. Translated, it gives CASSQGIGTAFTYEQYF.

This clonotype has more than one count but fewer than ten. A read error may produce the germline difference seen at one junction end. This CDR3 is CARSLSQGATGELFF. In DNA, the CDR3 is TGTGCCCGCAGTTTATCCCAGGGGGCAACCGGGGAGCTGTTTTTT. This sequence joins TRBV12-3 or TRBV12-4 and TRBJ2-2; 8 bases are a match to TRBD1. The CDR3 is 15 amino acids.

V usage is TRBV11-1 and J usage is TRBJ2-3, with D perhaps matching TRBD1 (6 bases). This CDR3 comprises 16 residues. Trimming left V 5 bases short and J 7 bases short, with 22 bases between. Germline V gene data show CDR1 as SGHAT and CDR2 as FQDESV (reference sequence). For the CDR3, the DNA is TGTGCCAGCAGCCGTAACAGGGTATCAAGTGGTCATACGCAGTATTTT. Protein: CASSRNRVSSGHTQYF.

This clonotype has only one observation. The CDR3 loop reads CSAPRLQSTDTQYF. The CDR3 DNA reads as TGCAGTGCCCCCCGTCTGCAGTCGACAGATACGCAGTATTTT. The V and J genes are TRBV20-1 and TRBJ2-3; no definite D call. Germline lookup yields CDR1 DFQATT and CDR2 SNEGSKA (reference sequence). V was pared by 6 bases and J by 3 bases, with 16 bases between. This CDR3 is built from 14 residues.

Worth noting for this clonotype: The junction does not match germline at one end; this may be a read error. The gene calls are TRBV10-3 and TRBJ2-1; D gene ambiguous. Germline V gene lookup returns CDR1 ENHRY and CDR2 SYGVKD. The CDR3 runs to 14 residues. The CDR3, as DNA: TGTGCCATCAGTGTTTCACTCCCTTACAATGATCAGTTCTTC. It specifies CAISVSLPYNDQFF.

This clonotype has a handful of counts. The chain joins TRBV29-1 to TRBJ2-3, with TRBD1 as a possible D gene (5 bases). The V end lost 5 bases, the J end lost 4 bases, and 10 bases lay between the germline ends. CDR1 SQVTM and CDR2 ANQGSEA come from the germline V gene. This CDR3 is built from 12 residues. The CDR3 DNA reads TGCAGCGTTCCAGGGTCCCCAGATACGCAGTATTTT. Translated: CSVPGSPDTQYF.

This chain links TRBV6-2 or TRBV6-3 with TRBJ2-1; TRBD2 matches 14 bases. The CDR3 extends over 17 amino acids. Germline V gene data show CDR1 as MNHEY and CDR2 as SVGEGT. Trimming at V came to 5 bases and at J to 2 bases, leaving 5 bases not matched to a gene. This CDR3 reads CASSEGLAGAPYNEQFF. The CDR3 DNA reads as TGTGCCAGCAGTGAGGGACTAGCGGGGGCCCCCTACAATGAGCAGTTCTTC.

J is TRBJ1-6 and V is TRBV4-3, with TRBD1 identical over 9 bases. Germline assignment: CDR1 LGHNA and CDR2 YSLEER. The CDR3 has 15 amino acids. Trimming cost V 2 bases and J 10 bases; bases outside gene matches: 6. The CDR3 protein is CASSQRQGVSSPLHF. CDR3 nucleotides: TGCGCCAGCAGCCAACGACAGGGGGTCTCGTCACCCCTCCACTTT.